This is a list of T cell receptor beta chains from one sample in a study of shared clonotypes between healthy human individuals. Libraries were prepared by immunoSEQ multiplex PCR; TCRdb keeps only in-frame clonotypes and omits some of them. The sample has just over 2,000,000 clones, less than 95% seen once. What was sequenced was naive CD8+ T cells sorted from blood. These receptors came from a man between 18 and 35 years old in good health. Both conserved end residues are part of each CDR3. The D gene is left open where the match is weak. Where a row states a size, it is once, few, many or the class of an expanded clone; other rows omit it.

TRBD2 TRBJ2-7 TRBV19 - CASSSSGSNEQYF TGTGCCAGTAGTAGTAGCGGGAGCAACGAGCAGTACTTC
- TRBJ1-5 TRBV2 - CASQSWGGNQPQHF TGTGCCAGCCAAAGCTGGGGGGGAAATCAGCCCCAGCATTTT
- TRBJ1-5 TRBV27 - CASSLRAGPTSNQPQHF TGTGCCAGCAGTTTAAGGGCTGGACCGACTAGCAATCAGCCCCAGCATTTT
TRBD2 TRBJ2-1 TRBV2 - CASKLAGWGFF TGTGCCAGCAAGCTAGCGGGTTGGGGGTTCTTC
TRBD1 TRBJ2-7 TRBV5-6 - CASSSGTGGRASEQYF TGTGCCAGCAGCTCCGGGACAGGGGGCCGAGCATCCGAGCAGTACTTC
- TRBJ1-5 TRBV19 - CASSMTPGNQPQHF TGTGCCAGTAGTATGACGCCAGGGAATCAGCCCCAGCATTTT
TRBD1 TRBJ2-7 TRBV4-1 - CASSPKSRDRGSYEQYF TGCGCCAGCAGCCCGAAAAGCAGGGACAGGGGCTCCTACGAGCAGTACTTC
TRBD2 TRBJ2-7 TRBV4-1 - CASSQDLAGGIVEQYF TGCGCCAGCAGCCAGGACTTAGCGGGAGGTATTGTGGAGCAGTACTTC
- TRBJ1-1 TRBV19 - CATTGMEDTEAFF TGTGCCACTACAGGGATGGAGGACACTGAAGCTTTCTTT
TRBD1 TRBJ1-2 TRBV5-1 once CASSSPQTGEWGYTF TGCGCCAGCAGCTCGCCGCAGACAGGGGAGTGGGGCTACACCTTC
- TRBJ2-2 TRBV18 - CASSPPGTRSGELFF TGTGCCAGCTCACCACCGGGGACAAGGTCCGGGGAGCTGTTTTTT
- TRBJ2-7 TRBV2 - CASSEGTAGSYEQYF TGTGCCAGCAGTGAAGGGACCGCGGGCTCCTACGAGCAGTACTTC
TRBD1 TRBJ2-7 TRBV27 - CASSWDRASYEQYF TGTGCCAGCAGTTGGGACAGGGCATCCTACGAGCAGTACTTC
- TRBJ2-1 TRBV27 - CASSRASADNEQFF TGTGCCAGCAGTCGGGCTAGCGCGGACAATGAGCAGTTCTTC
TRBD1 TRBJ2-3 TRBV5-6 - CASRQLTGTGGTDTQYF TGTGCCAGCAGGCAACTGACCGGGACAGGGGGTACAGATACGCAGTATTTT
TRBD1 TRBJ2-5 TRBV7-9 - CASSLVQGATETQYF TGTGCCAGCAGCTTAGTACAGGGGGCAACGGAGACCCAGTACTTC
- TRBJ2-6 TRBV5-6 - CASSWLGGRLANVLTF TGTGCCAGCAGCTGGCTGGGGGGGCGCCTGGCCAACGTCCTGACTTTC
TRBD2 TRBJ2-3 TRBV13 - CASSLTPASGVPDTQYF TGTGCCAGCAGCTTAACCCCTGCTAGCGGGGTCCCAGATACGCAGTATTTT
- TRBJ2-5 TRBV29-1 - CSGWTNQETQYF TGCAGCGGCTGGACAAACCAAGAGACCCAGTACTTC
TRBD2 TRBJ2-5 TRBV11-2 - CASTLGLAGGGQETQYF TGTGCCAGCACCCTAGGACTAGCGGGAGGAGGGCAAGAGACCCAGTACTTC
- TRBJ2-3 TRBV5-4 - CASSLGSGSDTQYF TGTGCCAGCAGCTTGGGGTCAGGCTCAGATACGCAGTATTTT
- TRBJ1-1 TRBV7-9 - CASSLDLGMNTEAFF TGTGCCAGCAGCTTAGATTTGGGAATGAACACTGAAGCTTTCTTT
TRBD2 TRBJ2-3 TRBV11-2 - CASSLTSGSLDTQYF TGTGCCAGCAGCTTGACTAGCGGGAGTTTAGATACGCAGTATTTT
TRBD2 TRBJ2-7 TRBV27 - CASSPSSGVISYEQYF TGTGCCAGCAGTCCCTCAAGCGGGGTGATCTCCTACGAGCAGTACTTC
- TRBJ2-7 TRBV5-6 - CASSLGSSYEQYF TGTGCCAGCAGCTTGGGATCATCCTACGAGCAGTACTTC
- TRBJ2-5 TRBV20-1 - CSAPWGETQYF TGCAGCGCGCCTTGGGGGGAGACCCAGTACTTC
TRBD1 TRBJ1-1 TRBV4-1 - CASSQAPGQGAGTEAFF TGCGCCAGCAGCCAAGCCCCGGGACAGGGGGCAGGCACTGAAGCTTTCTTT
TRBD1 TRBJ1-4 TRBV4-1 - CASSYRTGNEKLFF TGCGCCAGCAGCTATCGGACAGGGAATGAAAAACTGTTTTTT
TRBD1 TRBJ2-7 TRBV15 - CATSTRTGSYEQYF TGTGCCACCAGCACGAGGACAGGGTCCTACGAGCAGTACTTC
- TRBJ1-1 TRBV5-6 - CASSLGDIAEAFF TGTGCCAGCAGCTTGGGGGACATTGCTGAAGCTTTCTTT
- TRBJ1-4 TRBV28 once CASQWGPLEGKFEKLFF TGTGCCAGCCAGTGGGGCCCTTTGGAGGGGAAATTCGAAAAACTGTTTTTT
- TRBJ1-4 TRBV29-1 - CSVSTLNEKLFF TGCAGCGTTAGCACACTAAATGAAAAACTGTTTTTT
- TRBJ1-1 TRBV13 - CASSLGRVNTEAFF TGTGCCAGCAGCTTAGGCAGGGTGAACACTGAAGCTTTCTTT
TRBD1 TRBJ2-5 TRBV7-9 - CASSSPGQKGETQYF TGTGCCAGCAGCTCCCCGGGACAGAAAGGGGAGACCCAGTACTTC
TRBD1 TRBJ2-4 TRBV5-8 once CASSWKSRDRGQNIQYF TGTGCCAGCAGCTGGAAGAGCCGGGACAGGGGACAAAACATTCAGTACTTC
- TRBJ2-2 TRBV2 - CASSEGPLEGTGELFF TGTGCCAGCAGTGAGGGGCCTCTGGAGGGAACCGGGGAGCTGTTTTTT
- TRBJ2-5 TRBV27 once CASSRPSADETQYF TGTGCCAGCAGTCGACCTAGCGCCGATGAGACCCAGTACTTC
- TRBJ2-7 TRBV5-4 - CASRSTGSYEQYF TGTGCCAGCAGGTCGACAGGTTCCTACGAGCAGTACTTC
- TRBJ2-7 TRBV18 - CASSREQWGYEQYF TGTGCCAGCTCACGAGAACAATGGGGCTACGAGCAGTACTTC
- TRBJ2-2 TRBV2 - CASSGGSAGYNTGELFF TGTGCCAGCAGTGGGGGTTCGGCAGGGTATAACACCGGGGAGCTGTTTTTT
TRBD1 TRBJ2-7 TRBV20-1 - CSALTGDEQYF TGCAGTGCCCTAACAGGGGACGAGCAGTACTTC
- TRBJ2-4 TRBV5-1 once CATFGRIRRF TGCGCCACCTTTGGACGGATAAGGAGGTTC
- TRBJ1-2 TRBV5-8 - CASSQIKTVNYGYTF TGTGCCAGCAGCCAAATAAAGACAGTCAACTATGGCTACACCTTC
- TRBJ1-2 TRBV5-4 - CASSLQGHSYGYTF TGTGCCAGCAGCCTTCAGGGACACTCCTATGGCTACACCTTC
- TRBJ1-4 TRBV5-6 - CASSLEAQDEKLFF TGTGCCAGCAGCTTGGAGGCACAGGATGAAAAACTGTTTTTT
TRBD2 TRBJ2-3 TRBV7-6 - CASSFDAAGGYNTDTQYF TGTGCCAGCAGCTTCGACGCAGCGGGAGGGTATAACACAGATACGCAGTATTTT
TRBD2 TRBJ2-7 TRBV4-1 - CASSQDLAGGGEQYF TGCGCCAGCAGCCAAGATCTAGCGGGGGGAGGCGAGCAGTACTTC
TRBD2 TRBJ2-5 TRBV6-5 - CASSLLAEGQYF TGTGCCAGCAGTTTACTAGCGGAGGGGCAGTACTTC
- TRBJ2-1 TRBV7-2 - CASSLPSWGNEQFF TGTGCCAGCAGCTTACCTAGCTGGGGAAATGAGCAGTTCTTC
TRBD1 TRBJ2-4 TRBV4-1 - CASSQEPSRGGGKNIQYF TGCGCCAGCAGCCAAGAACCCTCACGAGGGGGCGGCAAAAACATTCAGTACTTC
- TRBJ1-2 TRBV25-1 - CASSEGVYGYTF TGTGCCAGCAGTGAAGGAGTATATGGCTACACCTTC